The 24 T cell receptor beta chains in this list originate from one sample, sequenced in a study of blood T cell repertoires in COVID-19. Repertoires were generated with immunoSEQ multiplex PCR, while TCRdb's copy carries only in-frame clones and drops some. The sample lists 150,000 or so clones; 84% were seen once. Material for sequencing was PBMCs or T cells enriched from blood (not recorded which). These receptors were obtained from a woman aged 45 to 65 who had been exposed to COVID-19.

The chain joins TRBV2 to TRBJ2-5, with D perhaps matching TRBD1 (7 bases). CDR3 length equals 13 residues. The V gene's germline CDR1 is SNHLY and CDR2 FYNNEI. V was shortened by 8 bases and J by 4 bases, with 14 bases between the two germline ends. DNA of the CDR3: TGTGCCAGCCGCACAGGGGAGGCAGAGACCCAGTACTTC. This sequence encodes CASRTGEAETQYF.

The rearrangement links TRBV19 to TRBJ2-7; 7 bases line up with TRBD2. CDR3 length: 16 residues. The germline V gene encodes CDR1 LNHDA and CDR2 SQIVND (reference sequence). V lost 1 base, J lost 2 bases, and 8 bases stayed unmatched. This CDR3 is CASSIGASGITYEQYF. CDR3 nucleotides: TGTGCCAGTAGTATAGGAGCTAGCGGAATAACCTACGAGCAGTACTTC.

This rearrangement joins TRBV7-2 to TRBJ1-2, with D possibly TRBD1 on 5 matching bases. Germline CDR1 is SGHTA and CDR2 is FQGNSA. Trimming cost V 3 bases and J 8 bases, with 19 bases left between them. The CDR3 is made up of 15 amino acids. CDR3 bases: TGTGCCAGCAGCTTTGATCCGGGGCGCGGGGGGGGCTACACCTTC. Translating it yields CASSFDPGRGGGYTF.

The V and J genes are TRBV4-1 and TRBJ2-7; D possibly corresponds to TRBD1 (6 bases). Between the trimmed V and J ends, which lost 0 bases and 1 base, there was a span of 10 bases. Germline CDR1 reads MGHRA; CDR2 reads YSYEKL. The CDR3 spans 15 residues. CDR3 sequence (DNA): TGCGCCAGCAGCCAAGAATCACAGGGATCCTACGAGCAGTACTTC. Translated: CASSQESQGSYEQYF.

The CDR3 reads CASSSPRRGTEAFF. The CDR3 DNA follows: TGTGCCAGCAGTTCTCCCCGCCGGGGCACTGAAGCTTTCTTT. J is TRBJ1-1 and V is TRBV27; no firm D call. The germline V gene has CDR1 MNHEY and CDR2 SMNVEV (reference sequence). The V and J ends lost 4 bases and 4 bases respectively, with 13 bases between them. There are 14 residues in the CDR3.

This chain connects TRBV7-6 to TRBJ1-1; D gene ambiguous. Germline CDR1 and CDR2: SGHVS and FNYEAQ. The germline V and J ends were trimmed by 1 base and 0 bases, with 9 bases remaining between them. The CDR3 totals 15 residues. CDR3 loop: CASSLVPEMNTEAFF. CDR3 nucleotide sequence: TGTGCCAGCAGCTTAGTTCCGGAGATGAACACTGAAGCTTTCTTT.

This chain connects TRBV2 to TRBJ1-5; D uncertain. V was cut by 6 bases and J by 1 base, with 7 bases left in between. CDR3 length equals 13 residues. CDR1 is SNHLY, CDR2 FYNNEI, per germline. The CDR3 protein is CASSWQSNQPQHF. The CDR3 DNA reads TGTGCCAGCAGCTGGCAGAGCAATCAGCCCCAGCATTTT.

CDR3 sequence: CASRLAGVSYNEQFF. The CDR3 DNA reads as TGTGCCAGCAGACTAGCGGGAGTCTCCTACAATGAGCAGTTCTTC. The chain links TRBV7-2 to TRBJ2-1, with 11 bases identical to TRBD2. The CDR3 has 15 residues. The germline V gene has CDR1 SGHTA and CDR2 FQGNSA. The J segment lost 0 bases and the V segment lost 6 bases, leaving 1 base of the junction unmatched.

The chain couples TRBV5-6 to TRBJ1-6; D perhaps matches TRBD1 (5 bases). CDR3 length: 15 residues. Trimming removed 0 bases at V and 4 bases at J, with 8 bases between. Germline V gives CDR1 SGHDT, CDR2 YYEEEE. The CDR3 loop reads CASSLGQIYNSPLHF. CDR3 bases: TGTGCCAGCAGCTTGGGACAGATTTATAATTCACCCCTCCACTTT.

V gene TRBV7-2 combines with J gene TRBJ2-5; 7 bases align to TRBD2. The V gene's germline CDR1 is SGHTA and CDR2 FQGNSA. The CDR3 contains 13 residues. V gave up 2 bases and J gave up 5 bases; unmatched junction bases: 2. The CDR3 nucleotides read TGTGCCAGCAGCTTACGGGGGGTGGAGACCCAGTACTTC. Protein: CASSLRGVETQYF.

The chain is built from TRBV27 and TRBJ2-7; TRBD1 matches at 10 bases. The V gene's germline CDR1 is MNHEY and CDR2 SMNVEV (reference sequence). The CDR3 length is 16 residues. The J segment lost 3 bases and the V segment lost 5 bases, leaving 10 bases of the junction unmatched. The CDR3 DNA reads as TGTGCCAGCAGTCTAGAGCCGACAGGGGGCCTCTACGAGCAGTACTTC. It encodes CASSLEPTGGLYEQYF.

The gene calls are TRBV5-1 and TRBJ1-2; D gene ambiguous. Trimming took 0 bases from V and 7 from J, leaving 16 bases between them. The length of the CDR3 is 15 residues. In germline, CDR1 is SGHRS, CDR2 YFSETQ. As DNA, the CDR3 is TGCGCCAGCAGCTTGGCCGGGATGGGGTTCAGTGGCTACACCTTC. This translates into CASSLAGMGFSGYTF.

The V and J genes are TRBV19 and TRBJ1-5; TRBD1 might be the D (5 bases). This CDR3 comprises 13 residues. Per the germline V gene, CDR1 is LNHDA and CDR2 is SQIVND (reference sequence). The ends were cut back, 7 bases at V and 9 bases at J, with 16 bases in the middle. CDR3 nucleotide sequence: TGTGCCAGTACCCTGGACACCAGTTGGCCCCAGCATTTT. The encoded protein is CASTLDTSWPQHF.

CDR3 protein: CASSLRQGAQETQYF. CDR3 DNA: TGTGCCAGCAGCTTACGGCAAGGAGCCCAAGAGACCCAGTACTTC. This chain uses TRBV7-9 with TRBJ2-5; no clear D gene. CDR1 is SEHNR, CDR2 FQNEAQ, per germline (reference sequence). Trimming stripped 2 bases from V and 1 base from J, with 11 bases between. The CDR3 runs 15 residues.

This clone was recorded only once. The rearrangement uses TRBV4-3 and TRBJ1-1; tentative D call: TRBD1 (6 bases). CDR3 length equals 14 residues. V was trimmed by 4 bases and J by 5 bases, leaving 14 bases between them. Germline CDR1 reads LGHNA; CDR2 reads YSLEER. The CDR3, as DNA: TGCGCCAGCAGCCCCTTAGGGGGTAATACTGAAGCTTTCTTT. Translation gives CASSPLGGNTEAFF.

The chain is built from TRBV29-1 and TRBJ1-1, with 8 bases aligning to TRBD1. The length of the CDR3 is 14 residues. Germline V CDR1 and CDR2: SQVTM, ANQGSEA. Unmatched junction bases numbered 8, after V lost 3 bases and J lost 5 bases. The CDR3 here is CSVDPRTGLTEAFF. In nucleotides, the CDR3 is TGCAGCGTTGATCCACGGACAGGGTTAACTGAAGCTTTCTTT.

The J gene is TRBJ1-2, the V gene TRBV10-2; maybe TRBD1 (5 bases). This CDR3 contains 13 residues. CDR1 is WSHSY and CDR2 is SAAADI in the germline V gene. Trimming removed 4 bases from V and 6 bases from J, with 12 bases in between. The CDR3 reads CASSGGGVDGYTF. CDR3 nucleotides: TGCGCCAGCAGTGGGGGGGGTGTGGATGGCTACACCTTC.

The V gene is TRBV5-5, the J gene TRBJ2-7; D ambiguous. Trimming took 1 base from V and 3 from J, leaving 17 bases between them. The CDR3 covers 16 residues. The germline gives CDR1 SGHKS, CDR2 YYEKEE (reference sequence). The CDR3 is CASSLTDSTSGYEQYF. CDR3 in DNA: TGTGCCAGCAGCTTGACTGACTCCACCTCCGGCTACGAGCAGTACTTC. The full variable domain, rest sourced from reference TRBV5-5 and TRBJ2-7, is DAGVTQSPTHLIKTRGQQVTLRCSPISGHKSVSWYQQVLGQGPQFIFQYYEKEERGRGNFPDRFSARQFPNYSSELNVNALLLGDSALYLCASSLTDSTSGYEQYFGPGTRLTVT.

This chain joins TRBV19 and TRBJ2-7, with D maybe TRBD1 (7 bases). The CDR3 loop spans 15 amino acids. Germline assignment: CDR1 LNHDA and CDR2 SQIVND (reference sequence). The V end was cut by 2 bases, the J end by 6 bases, with 17 bases between. CDR3 residues: CASSISVRGESEQYF. CDR3 coding DNA: TGTGCCAGTAGTATATCCGTCAGGGGGGAGAGCGAGCAGTACTTC.

The V and J genes are TRBV6-5 and TRBJ1-6; 8 nucleotides match TRBD1. Germline values: CDR1 MNHEY, CDR2 SVGAGI. This CDR3 is built from 14 residues. V shed 6 bases and J 9 bases; nucleotides not matched to a gene: 7. The CDR3 DNA sequence: TGTGCCAGCAGGCTCGACAGGGGATCTTCACCCCTCCACTTT. Translated: CASRLDRGSSPLHF.

The rearrangement uses TRBV7-2 and TRBJ1-2; TRBD1 matches 8 bases. Germline V gene lookup returns CDR1 SGHTA and CDR2 FQGNSA. Trimming at V came to 6 bases and at J to 9 bases, leaving 15 bases not matched to a gene. This CDR3 comprises 15 residues. CDR3 bases: TGTGCCAGCAGAACAGGACAGGGCCCCCTAGAAAGCTACACCTTC. It encodes CASRTGQGPLESYTF.

The genes are TRBV27 and TRBJ2-7; 8 nucleotides line up with TRBD2. The CDR3 runs to 15 residues. Germline CDR1 reads MNHEY; CDR2 reads SMNVEV (reference sequence). After removal of 1 base from V and 6 bases from J, the junction contained 8 bases not matched to a gene. CDR3 nucleotides: TGTGCCAGCAGTTTATTCCTAGCGGGCACCCTCGAGCAGTACTTC. Its protein product is CASSLFLAGTLEQYF.

The gene calls are TRBV2 and TRBJ2-2, with a weak D call TRBD2 (5 bases). The CDR3 sequence is 15 residues long. V was clipped by 7 bases and J by 5 bases, with 17 bases between them. Germline-derived CDR1 and CDR2 are SNHLY and FYNNEI. The CDR3 protein is CASNPMQRVTGELFF. The CDR3 DNA is TGTGCCAGCAACCCCATGCAGAGGGTGACCGGGGAGCTGTTTTTT.

The chain joins TRBV4-3 to TRBJ2-2; 7 nucleotides align to TRBD2. CDR1 and CDR2 from the germline V gene are LGHNA and YSLEER. This CDR3 is 15 amino acids long. Losses at the gene ends were 2 bases for V and 5 bases for J; bases not matched to a gene: 5. CDR3 amino acids: CASSQRGGVTGELFF. DNA for the CDR3: TGCGCCAGCAGCCAACGTGGGGGGGTGACCGGGGAGCTGTTTTTT.